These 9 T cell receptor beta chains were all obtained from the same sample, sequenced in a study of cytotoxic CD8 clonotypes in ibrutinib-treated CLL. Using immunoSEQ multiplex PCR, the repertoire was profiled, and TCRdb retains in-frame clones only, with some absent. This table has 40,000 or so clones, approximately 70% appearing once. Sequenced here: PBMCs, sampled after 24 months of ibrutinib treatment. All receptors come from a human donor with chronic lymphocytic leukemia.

CDR3 in amino acids: CASSYSDTNEQYF. CDR3 DNA sequence: TGTGCCAGCAGTTACTCTGACACCAACGAGCAGTACTTC. The V gene is TRBV6-5, the J gene TRBJ2-7; no firm D call. The V gene's germline CDR1 is MNHEY and CDR2 SVGAGI. The V gene lost 0 bases and the J gene lost 5 bases, with 8 bases spanning the gap. The CDR3 spans 13 residues.

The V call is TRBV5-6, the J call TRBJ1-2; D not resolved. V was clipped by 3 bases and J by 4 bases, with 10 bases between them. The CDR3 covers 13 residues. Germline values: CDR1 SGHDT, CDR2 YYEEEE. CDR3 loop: CASSSVGGYGYTF. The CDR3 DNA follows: TGTGCCAGCAGCTCGGTGGGCGGCTATGGCTACACCTTC.

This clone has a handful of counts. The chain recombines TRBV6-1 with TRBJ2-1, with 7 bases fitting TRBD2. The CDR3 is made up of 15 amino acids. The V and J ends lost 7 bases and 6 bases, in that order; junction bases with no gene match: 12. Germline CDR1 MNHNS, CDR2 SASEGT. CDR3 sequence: CASTVVGLVGNEQFF. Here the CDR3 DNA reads TGTGCCAGCACAGTGGTTGGACTAGTTGGCAATGAGCAGTTCTTC.

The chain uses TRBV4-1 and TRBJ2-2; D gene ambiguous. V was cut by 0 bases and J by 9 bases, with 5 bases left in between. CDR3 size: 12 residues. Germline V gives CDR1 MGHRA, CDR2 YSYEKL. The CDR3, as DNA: TGCGCCAGCAGCCAAGAGGGCCGGGAGCTGTTTTTT. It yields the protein CASSQEGRELFF.

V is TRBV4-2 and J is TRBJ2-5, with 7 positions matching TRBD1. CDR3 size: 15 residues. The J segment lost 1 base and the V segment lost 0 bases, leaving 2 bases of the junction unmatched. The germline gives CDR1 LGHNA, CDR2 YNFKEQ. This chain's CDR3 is CASSQEGDSQETQYF. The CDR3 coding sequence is TGTGCCAGCAGCCAAGAAGGGGACAGCCAAGAGACCCAGTACTTC.

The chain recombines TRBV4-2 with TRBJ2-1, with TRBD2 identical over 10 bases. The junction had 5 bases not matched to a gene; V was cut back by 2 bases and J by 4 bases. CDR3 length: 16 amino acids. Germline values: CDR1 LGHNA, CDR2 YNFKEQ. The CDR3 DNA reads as TGTGCCAGCAGCCAAATGACTAGCGGGCCGTACAATGAGCAGTTCTTC. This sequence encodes CASSQMTSGPYNEQFF.

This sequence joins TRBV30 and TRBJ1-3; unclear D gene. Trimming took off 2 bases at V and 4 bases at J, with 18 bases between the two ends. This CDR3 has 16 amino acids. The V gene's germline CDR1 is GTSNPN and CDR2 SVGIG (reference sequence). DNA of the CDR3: TGTGCCTGGAGTAAAGGACTGGCCCTCCTAGGAAACACCATATATTTT. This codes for CAWSKGLALLGNTIYF. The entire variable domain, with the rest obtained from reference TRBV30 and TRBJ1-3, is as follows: SQTIHQWPATLVQPVGSPLSLECTVEGTSNPNLYWYRQAAGRGLQLLFYSVGIGQISSEVPQNLSASRPQDRQFILSSKKLLLSDSGFYLCAWSKGLALLGNTIYFGEGSWLTVV.

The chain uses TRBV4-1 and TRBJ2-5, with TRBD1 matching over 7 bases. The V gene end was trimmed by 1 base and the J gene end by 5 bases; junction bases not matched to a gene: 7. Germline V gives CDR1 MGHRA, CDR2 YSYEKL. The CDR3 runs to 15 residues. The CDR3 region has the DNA TGCGCCAGCAGCCAAGGCGTGACAGGGACGGAGACCCAGTACTTC. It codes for CASSQGVTGTETQYF.

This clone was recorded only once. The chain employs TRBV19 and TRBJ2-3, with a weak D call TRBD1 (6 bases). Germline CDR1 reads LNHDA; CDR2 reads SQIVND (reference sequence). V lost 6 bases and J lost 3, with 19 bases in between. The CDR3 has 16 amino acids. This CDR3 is CASSNGGTIRTDTQYF. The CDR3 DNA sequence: TGTGCCAGTAGCAACGGTGGGACAATCCGTACAGATACGCAGTATTTT.